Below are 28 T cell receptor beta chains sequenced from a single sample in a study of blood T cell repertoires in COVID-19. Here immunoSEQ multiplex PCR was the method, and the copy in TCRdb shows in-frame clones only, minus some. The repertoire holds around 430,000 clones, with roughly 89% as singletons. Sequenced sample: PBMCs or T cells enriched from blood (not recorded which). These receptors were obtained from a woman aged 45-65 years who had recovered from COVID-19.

For the CDR3, the DNA is TGTGCCAGCAGCCCCCCAGGAGGGAGGCAAGAGACCCAGTACTTC. Its translation: CASSPPGGRQETQYF. This chain joins TRBV7-9 and TRBJ2-5; TRBD2 might be the D (6 bases). Trimming removed 5 bases from V and 2 bases from J, with 15 bases in between. This CDR3 has 15 residues. Germline values: CDR1 SEHNR, CDR2 FQNEAQ (reference sequence).

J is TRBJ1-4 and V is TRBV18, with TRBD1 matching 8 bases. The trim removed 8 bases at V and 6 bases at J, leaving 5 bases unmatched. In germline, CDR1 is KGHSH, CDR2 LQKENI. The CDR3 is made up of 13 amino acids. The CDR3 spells CASHRDRYEKLFF. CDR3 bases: TGTGCCAGCCACCGGGACAGGTATGAAAAACTGTTTTTT.

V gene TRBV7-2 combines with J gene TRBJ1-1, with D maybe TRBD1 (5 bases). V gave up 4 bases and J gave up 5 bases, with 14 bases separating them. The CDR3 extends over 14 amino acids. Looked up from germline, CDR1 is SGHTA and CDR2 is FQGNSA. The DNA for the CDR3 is TGTGCCAGCAGCTCTACAGACAGCGCAACTGAAGCTTTCTTT. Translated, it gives CASSSTDSATEAFF.

CDR3 coding DNA: TGTGCCAGCAGCTTCGCGGGGGGATCCGGAAACACCATATATTTT. Protein sequence: CASSFAGGSGNTIYF. The chain uses TRBV7-2 and TRBJ1-3, with D possibly TRBD1 on 5 matching bases. Looked up from germline, CDR1 is SGHTA and CDR2 is FQGNSA. This CDR3 comprises 15 residues. The germline V and J ends were trimmed by 3 bases and 4 bases, with 13 bases remaining between them.

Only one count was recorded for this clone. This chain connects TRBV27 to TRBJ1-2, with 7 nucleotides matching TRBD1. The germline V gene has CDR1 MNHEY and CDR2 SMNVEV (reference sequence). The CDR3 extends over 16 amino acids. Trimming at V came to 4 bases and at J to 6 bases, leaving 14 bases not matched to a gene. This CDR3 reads CASSSWTGVLEDGYTF. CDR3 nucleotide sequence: TGTGCCAGCAGTTCCTGGACAGGCGTGTTGGAGGATGGCTACACCTTC.

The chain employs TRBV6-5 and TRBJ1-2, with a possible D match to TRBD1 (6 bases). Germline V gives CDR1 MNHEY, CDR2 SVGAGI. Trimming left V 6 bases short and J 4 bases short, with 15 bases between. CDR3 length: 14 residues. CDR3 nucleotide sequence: TGTGCCAGCAGCCCACAGGGAGGGAGCTATGGCTACACCTTC. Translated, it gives CASSPQGGSYGYTF.

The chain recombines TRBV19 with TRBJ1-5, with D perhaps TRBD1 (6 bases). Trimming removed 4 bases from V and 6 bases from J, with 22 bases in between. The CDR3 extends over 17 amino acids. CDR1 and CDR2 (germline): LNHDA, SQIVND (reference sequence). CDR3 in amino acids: CASSTGGPGLGSQPQHF. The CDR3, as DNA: TGTGCCAGTAGTACGGGGGGCCCGGGACTCGGATCTCAGCCCCAGCATTTT.

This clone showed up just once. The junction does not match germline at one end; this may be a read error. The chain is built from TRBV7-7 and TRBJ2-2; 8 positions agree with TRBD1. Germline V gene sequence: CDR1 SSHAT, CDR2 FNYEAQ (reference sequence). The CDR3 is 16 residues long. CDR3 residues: CASSPLGQGSTGELFF. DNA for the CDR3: TGTGCTAGCAGCCCCCTCGGACAGGGATCAACCGGGGAGCTGTTTTTT. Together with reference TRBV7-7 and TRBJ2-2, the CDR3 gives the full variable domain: GAGVSQSPRYKVTKRGQDVTLRCDPISSHATLYWYQQALGQGPEFLTYFNYEAQPDKSGLPSDRFSAERPEGSISTLTIQRTEQRDSAMYRCASSPLGQGSTGELFFGEGSRLTVL.

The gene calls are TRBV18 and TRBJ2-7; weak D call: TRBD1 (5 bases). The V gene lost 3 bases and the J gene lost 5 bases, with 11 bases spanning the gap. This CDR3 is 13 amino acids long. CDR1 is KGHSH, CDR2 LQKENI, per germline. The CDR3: CASSPHQGDEQYF. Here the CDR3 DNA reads TGTGCCAGCTCACCGCATCAGGGCGACGAGCAGTACTTC.

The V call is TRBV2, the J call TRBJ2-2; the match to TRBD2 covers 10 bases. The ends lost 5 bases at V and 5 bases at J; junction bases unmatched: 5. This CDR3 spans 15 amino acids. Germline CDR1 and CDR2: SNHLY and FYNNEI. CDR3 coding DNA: TGTGCCAGCAGTTCGACTAGCGGGTCTACCGGGGAGCTGTTTTTT. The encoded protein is CASSSTSGSTGELFF. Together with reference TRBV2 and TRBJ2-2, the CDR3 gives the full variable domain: EPEVTQTPSHQVTQMGQEVILRCVPISNHLYFYWYRQILGQKVEFLVSFYNNEISEKSEIFDDQFSVERPDGSNFTLKIRSTKLEDSAMYFCASSSTSGSTGELFFGEGSRLTVL.

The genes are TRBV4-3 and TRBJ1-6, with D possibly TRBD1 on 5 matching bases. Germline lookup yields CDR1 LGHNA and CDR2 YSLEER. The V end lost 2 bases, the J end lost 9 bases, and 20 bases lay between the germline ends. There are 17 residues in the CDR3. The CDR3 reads CASSQFGGSTGSSPLHF. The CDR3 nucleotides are TGCGCCAGCAGCCAATTTGGGGGGAGCACCGGGAGTTCACCCCTCCACTTT.

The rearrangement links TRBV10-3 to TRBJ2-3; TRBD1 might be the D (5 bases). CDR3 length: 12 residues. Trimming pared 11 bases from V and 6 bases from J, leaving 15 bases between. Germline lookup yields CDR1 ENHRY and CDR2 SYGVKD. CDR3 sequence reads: CAARPNRDTQYF. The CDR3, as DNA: TGTGCCGCCCGTCCGAACAGGGATACGCAGTATTTT.

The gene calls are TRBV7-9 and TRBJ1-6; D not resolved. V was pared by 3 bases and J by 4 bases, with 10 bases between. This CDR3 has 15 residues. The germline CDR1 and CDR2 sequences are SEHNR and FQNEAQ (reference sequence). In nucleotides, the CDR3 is TGTGCCAGCAGCTTCGAGACTTCTTATAATTCACCCCTCCACTTT. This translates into CASSFETSYNSPLHF.

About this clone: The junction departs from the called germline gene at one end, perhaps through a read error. CDR3 nucleotides: TGTGCCAGTAGCTACGAGGGGGCTCGGGACTTC. It codes for CASSYEGARDF. This chain connects TRBV19 to TRBJ2-7; the match to TRBD1 covers 7 bases. Germline loops: CDR1 LNHDA, CDR2 SQIVND (reference sequence). The CDR3 is made up of 11 amino acids.

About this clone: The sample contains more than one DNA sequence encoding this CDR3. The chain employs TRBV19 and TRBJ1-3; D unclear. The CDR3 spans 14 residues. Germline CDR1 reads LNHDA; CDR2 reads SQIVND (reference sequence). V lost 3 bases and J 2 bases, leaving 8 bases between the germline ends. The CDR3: CASSIRGTGNTIYF. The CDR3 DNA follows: TGTGCCAGTAGTATCCGAGGGACTGGAAACACCATATATTTT.

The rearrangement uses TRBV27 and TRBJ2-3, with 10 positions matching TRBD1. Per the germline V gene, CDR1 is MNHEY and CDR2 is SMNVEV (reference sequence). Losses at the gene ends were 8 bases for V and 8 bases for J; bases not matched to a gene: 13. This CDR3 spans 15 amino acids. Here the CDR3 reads CASRPSGTGAFTQYF. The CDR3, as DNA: TGTGCCAGCCGCCCATCCGGGACAGGGGCGTTTACGCAGTATTTT.

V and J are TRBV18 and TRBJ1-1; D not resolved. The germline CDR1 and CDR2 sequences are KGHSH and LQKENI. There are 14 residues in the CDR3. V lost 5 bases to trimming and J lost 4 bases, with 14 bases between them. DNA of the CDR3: TGTGCCAGCTCAATTGGCAGTGGGAGCACTGAAGCTTTCTTT. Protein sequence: CASSIGSGSTEAFF.

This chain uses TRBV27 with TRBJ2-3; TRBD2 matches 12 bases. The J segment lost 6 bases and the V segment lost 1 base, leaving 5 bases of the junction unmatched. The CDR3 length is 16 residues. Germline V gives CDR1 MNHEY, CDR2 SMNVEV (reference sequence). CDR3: CASSLLTSGGADTQYF. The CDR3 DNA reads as TGTGCCAGCAGTTTATTGACTAGCGGGGGAGCGGATACGCAGTATTTT.

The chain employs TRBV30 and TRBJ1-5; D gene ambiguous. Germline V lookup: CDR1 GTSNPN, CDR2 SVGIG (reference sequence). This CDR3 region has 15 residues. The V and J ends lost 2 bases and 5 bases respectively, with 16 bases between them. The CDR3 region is CAWSLPAGPHQPQHF. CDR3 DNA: TGTGCCTGGAGTCTCCCTGCTGGGCCCCATCAGCCCCAGCATTTT.

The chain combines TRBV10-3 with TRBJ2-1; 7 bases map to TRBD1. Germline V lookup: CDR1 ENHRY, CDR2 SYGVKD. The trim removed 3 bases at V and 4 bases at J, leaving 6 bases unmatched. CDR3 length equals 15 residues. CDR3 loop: CAISEGQGEYNEQFF. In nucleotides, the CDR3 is TGTGCCATCAGTGAAGGGCAGGGGGAATACAATGAGCAGTTCTTC.

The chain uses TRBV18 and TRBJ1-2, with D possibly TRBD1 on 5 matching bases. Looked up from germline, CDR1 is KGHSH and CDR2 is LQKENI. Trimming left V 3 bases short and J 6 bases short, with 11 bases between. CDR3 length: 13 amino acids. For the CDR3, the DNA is TGTGCCAGCTCACCCGGACTACAGGATGGCTACACCTTC. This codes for CASSPGLQDGYTF.

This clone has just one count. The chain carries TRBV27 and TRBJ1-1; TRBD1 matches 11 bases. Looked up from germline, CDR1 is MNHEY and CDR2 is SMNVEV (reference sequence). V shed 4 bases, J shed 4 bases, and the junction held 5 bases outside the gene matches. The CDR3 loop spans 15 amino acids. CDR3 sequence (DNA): TGTGCCAGCAGTTCCCGGACAGGGGGCAGCACTGAAGCTTTCTTT. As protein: CASSSRTGGSTEAFF.

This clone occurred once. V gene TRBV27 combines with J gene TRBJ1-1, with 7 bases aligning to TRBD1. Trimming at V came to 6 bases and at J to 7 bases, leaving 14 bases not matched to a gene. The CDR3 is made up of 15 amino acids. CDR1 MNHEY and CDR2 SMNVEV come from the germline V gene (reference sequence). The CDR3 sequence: CASSPDRVRRNEAFF. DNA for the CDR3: TGTGCCAGCAGCCCAGACAGGGTAAGACGGAATGAAGCTTTCTTT.

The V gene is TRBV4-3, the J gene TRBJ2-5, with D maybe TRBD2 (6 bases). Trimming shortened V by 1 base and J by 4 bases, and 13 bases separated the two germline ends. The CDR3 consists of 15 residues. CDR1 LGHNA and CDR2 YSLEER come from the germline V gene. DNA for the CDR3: TGCGCCAGCAGCCAAGGAGTGTACGGGGGAGAGACCCAGTACTTC. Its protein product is CASSQGVYGGETQYF.

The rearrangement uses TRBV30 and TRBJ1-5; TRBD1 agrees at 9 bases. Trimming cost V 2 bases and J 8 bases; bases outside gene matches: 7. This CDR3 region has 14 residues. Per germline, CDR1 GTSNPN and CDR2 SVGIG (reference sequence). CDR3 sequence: CAWSPGQGSKPQHF. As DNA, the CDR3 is TGTGCCTGGAGTCCTGGACAGGGGAGTAAGCCCCAGCATTTT.

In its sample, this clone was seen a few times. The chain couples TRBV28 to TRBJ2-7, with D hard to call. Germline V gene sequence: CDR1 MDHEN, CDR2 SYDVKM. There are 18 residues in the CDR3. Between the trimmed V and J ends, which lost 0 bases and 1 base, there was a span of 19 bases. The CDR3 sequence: CASSLWSTPGYQSYEQYF. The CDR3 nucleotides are TGTGCCAGCAGTTTATGGAGTACACCCGGGTATCAATCCTACGAGCAGTACTTC. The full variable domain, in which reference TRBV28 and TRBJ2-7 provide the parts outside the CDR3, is DVKVTQSSRYLVKRTGEKVFLECVQDMDHENMFWYRQDPGLGLRLIYFSYDVKMKEKGDIPEGYSVSREKKERFSLILESASTNQTSMYLCASSLWSTPGYQSYEQYFGPGTRLTVT.

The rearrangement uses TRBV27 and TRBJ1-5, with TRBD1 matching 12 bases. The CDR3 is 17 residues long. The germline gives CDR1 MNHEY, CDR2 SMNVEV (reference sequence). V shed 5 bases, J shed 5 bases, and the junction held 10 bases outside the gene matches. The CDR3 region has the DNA TGTGCCAGCAGTCGTAACAAAGGGACAGGGGGCGATCAGCCCCAGCATTTT. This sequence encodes CASSRNKGTGGDQPQHF.

The CDR3 region is CASRQEEGNQPQHF. The CDR3 bases are TGTGCCAGTCGACAGGAGGAAGGCAATCAGCCCCAGCATTTT. The rearrangement joins TRBV19 to TRBJ1-5; possible D gene TRBD1, 6 bases. Per germline, CDR1 LNHDA and CDR2 SQIVND (reference sequence). The CDR3 consists of 14 residues. V was cut by 8 bases and J by 2 bases, with 13 bases left in between.